This T cell receptor (beta chain) is drawn from a study of blood T cell repertoires in COVID-19. Study in general: Material from acute and convalescent COVID-19 was sourced from the United States, Italy and Spain. PBMCs, B-cell-depleted T cells, or T cells provided the cDNA or gDNA that made up the material.

Patients at the Seattle site were enrolled during active infection and followed longitudinally. Per the authors' pipeline: Reference gene primer amplification gave nucleated cell count estimates. Repertoires were generated with immunoSEQ multiplex PCR, while TCRdb's copy carries only in-frame clones and drops some. V, J and clone size are those of that table, while D and trimming were read from the DNA. The sample contains around 130,000 clones, more than 90% of which appear only once. This CDR3 comprises 16 residues. V shed 6 bases and J 8 bases; nucleotides not matched to a gene: 12. CDR1 and CDR2 from the germline V gene are KGHSH and LQKENI.

The rearrangement joins TRBV18 to TRBJ2-3; TRBD1 matches 12 bases. The clonotype comes from a man aged 55 to 69 with COVID-19, enrolled during active disease. Sample: peripheral blood. The CDR3 protein is CASSLMGTGGKGTQYF. CDR3 sequence (DNA): TGTGCCAGCTCCCTCATGGGGACAGGGGGCAAGGGTACGCAGTATTTT.